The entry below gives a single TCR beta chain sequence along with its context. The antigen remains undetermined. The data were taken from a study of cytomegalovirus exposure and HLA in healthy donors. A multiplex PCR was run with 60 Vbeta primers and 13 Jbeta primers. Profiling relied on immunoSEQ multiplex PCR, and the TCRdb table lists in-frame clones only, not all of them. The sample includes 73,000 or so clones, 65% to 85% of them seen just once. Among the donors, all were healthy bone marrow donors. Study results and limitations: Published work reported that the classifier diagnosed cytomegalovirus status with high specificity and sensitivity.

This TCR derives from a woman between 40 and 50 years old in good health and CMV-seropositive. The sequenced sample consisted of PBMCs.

The CDR3 DNA reads TGCGCCAGCAGCCCTAGGGACAGACAAGAGACCCAGTACTTC. Residues: CASSPRDRQETQYF. The chain recombines TRBV4-1 with TRBJ2-5; TRBD1 matches at 7 bases. Per the germline V gene, CDR1 is MGHRA and CDR2 is YSYEKL. V trimming: 4 bases; J trimming: 2 bases; junction bases outside the gene matches: 4. The CDR3 totals 14 residues.